The 15 T cell receptor beta chains presented below share a single source sample, sequenced in a study of blood T cell repertoires in COVID-19. Here immunoSEQ multiplex PCR was the method, and the copy in TCRdb shows in-frame clones only, minus some. The sample lists approximately 94,000 clones, about 85% occurring once. The specimen sequenced was peripheral blood. These receptors came from a man between 45 and 60 years old with active or convalescent COVID-19.

A single count supports this clone. The chain combines TRBV5-8 with TRBJ1-6, with D possibly TRBD1 on 5 matching bases. Germline V CDR1 and CDR2: SGHTS, YDEGEE. Trimming took off 5 bases at V and 9 bases at J, with 15 bases between the two ends. CDR3 length equals 14 residues. CDR3 nucleotide sequence: TGTGCCAGCAGGCTGGGGGGTTTCGGTTCACCCCTCCACTTT. Translating gives CASRLGGFGSPLHF.

The chain employs TRBV11-3 and TRBJ2-4; 8 nucleotides line up with TRBD1. V dropped 8 bases and J dropped 8; count of bases not matched to a gene: 11. Germline V gives CDR1 SGHNT, CDR2 YENEEA. This CDR3 has 14 residues. CDR3 sequence reads: CASSTDRGWDIQYF. The CDR3, as DNA: TGTGCCAGCTCGACCGACAGGGGATGGGACATTCAGTACTTC.

The chain combines TRBV7-9 with TRBJ1-2; the D gene is possibly TRBD1 (5 bases). Between the trimmed V and J ends, which lost 1 base and 0 bases, there was a span of 12 bases. Per the germline V gene, CDR1 is SEHNR and CDR2 is FQNEAQ (reference sequence). The CDR3 totals 16 residues. In DNA, the CDR3 is TGTGCCAGCAGCTTAGACAGGAATCCCCCTAACTATGGCTACACCTTC. Protein: CASSLDRNPPNYGYTF.

The chain recombines TRBV10-3 with TRBJ2-7, with D possibly matching TRBD2 (6 bases). The germline CDR1 and CDR2 sequences are ENHRY and SYGVKD. V lost 4 bases and J lost 3, with 7 bases in between. The CDR3 totals 12 residues. The CDR3 sequence: CAISGGDYEQYF. The CDR3 DNA reads TGTGCCATCAGTGGGGGGGACTACGAGCAGTACTTC.

The rearrangement uses TRBV9 and TRBJ2-4; TRBD2 might be the D (6 bases). The CDR3 is made up of 15 amino acids. The germline gives CDR1 SGDLS, CDR2 YYNGEE. Between the trimmed V and J ends, which lost 2 bases and 1 base, there was a span of 10 bases. The CDR3 reads CASSVEGMAKNIQYF. CDR3 nucleotides: TGTGCCAGCAGCGTGGAGGGCATGGCCAAAAACATTCAGTACTTC.

The chain joins TRBV7-6 to TRBJ2-3, with TRBD1 matching over 7 bases. Germline CDR1 SGHVS, CDR2 FNYEAQ. The CDR3 contains 16 residues. Germline trimming cut 4 bases from V and 6 bases from J; bases unmatched to any gene: 13. The DNA for the CDR3 is TGTGCCAGCAGCTCGACAGGGCAGATCCGCGCGGATACGCAGTATTTT. It encodes CASSSTGQIRADTQYF.

This clone has at least ten counts. The rearrangement links TRBV11-2 to TRBJ2-2; TRBD1 matches at 8 bases. Germline CDR1 is SGHAT and CDR2 is FQNNGV. This CDR3 contains 15 residues. V was pared by 5 bases and J by 7 bases, with 9 bases of the junction left unmatched. Here the CDR3 DNA reads TGTGCCAGCAGCCGGACAGGGCGCTGGATCGGGGAGCTGTTTTTT. Translation gives CASSRTGRWIGELFF.

The rearrangement joins TRBV3-1 (or the pseudogene TRBV3-2) to TRBJ2-7; D is possibly TRBD1 (6 bases). There are 14 residues in the CDR3. V was shortened by 7 bases and J by 3 bases, with 16 bases between the two germline ends. Germline V gives CDR1 LGHDT, CDR2 YNNKEL (reference sequence). CDR3: CASTSDSGIYEQYF. In DNA, the CDR3 is TGTGCCAGCACGTCGGACAGCGGAATCTACGAGCAGTACTTC.

The J gene is TRBJ2-1, the V gene TRBV14; D gene unclear. The CDR3 extends over 12 amino acids. Germline values: CDR1 SGHDN, CDR2 FVKESK. The V end was cut by 0 bases, the J end by 8 bases, with 5 bases between. The CDR3 region is CASSQDFYEQFF. In nucleotides, the CDR3 is TGTGCCAGCAGCCAAGATTTCTATGAGCAGTTCTTC.

The chain joins TRBV27 to TRBJ1-1, with D maybe TRBD1 (5 bases). This CDR3 has 14 residues. The V end was cut by 6 bases, the J end by 0 bases, with 11 bases between. Germline CDR1 reads MNHEY; CDR2 reads SMNVEV (reference sequence). The CDR3 here is CASRPGGVNTEAFF. The CDR3 DNA is TGTGCCAGCAGGCCCGGGGGGGTGAACACTGAAGCTTTCTTT.

The V gene is TRBV11-1, the J gene TRBJ2-5; D might be TRBD2 (6 bases). Looked up from germline, CDR1 is SGHAT and CDR2 is FQDESV (reference sequence). Deletions cut 1 base from V and 5 bases from J, with 8 bases between. CDR3 length equals 13 residues. This chain's CDR3 is CASSLDRGETQYF. The CDR3 nucleotides read TGTGCCAGCAGCTTAGATCGGGGGGAGACCCAGTACTTC. Variable domain in full (rest from reference TRBV11-1 and TRBJ2-5): EAEVAQSPRYKITEKSQAVAFWCDPISGHATLYWYRQILGQGPELLVQFQDESVVDDSQLPKDRFSAERLKGVDSTLKIQPAELGDSAMYLCASSLDRGETQYFGPGTRLLVL.

This clone has only a few counts. The chain uses TRBV11-2 and TRBJ2-7; 7 bases are a match to TRBD2. V shed 5 bases, J shed 2 bases, and the junction held 9 bases outside the gene matches. CDR1 is SGHAT, CDR2 FQNNGV, per germline. CDR3 size: 15 residues. The DNA for the CDR3 is TGTGCCAGCAGCCCTTTGGGGGGGAACACCTACGAGCAGTACTTC. Translating it yields CASSPLGGNTYEQYF.

V gene TRBV9 combines with J gene TRBJ1-2; tentative D call: TRBD1 (6 bases). The CDR3 has 12 residues. Germline loops: CDR1 SGDLS, CDR2 YYNGEE. V lost 0 bases to trimming and J lost 8 bases, with 8 bases between them. CDR3 amino acids: CASSVGGGGYTF. As DNA, the CDR3 is TGTGCCAGCAGCGTAGGAGGGGGAGGCTACACCTTC. Based on the CDR3 plus reference TRBV9 and TRBJ1-2, the full variable domain is DSGVTQTPKHLITATGQRVTLRCSPRSGDLSVYWYQQSLDQGLQFLIQYYNGEERAKGNILERFSAQQFPDLHSELNLSSLELGDSALYFCASSVGGGGYTFGSGTRLTVV.

The V gene is TRBV18, the J gene TRBJ1-5; D not resolved. V was trimmed by 3 bases and J by 8 bases, leaving 11 bases between them. CDR1 and CDR2 from the germline V gene are KGHSH and LQKENI. The CDR3 totals 13 residues. In DNA, the CDR3 is TGTGCCAGCTCACCCCGGAGTATTGAGCCCCAGCATTTT. Its translation is CASSPRSIEPQHF.

The gene calls are TRBV28 and TRBJ2-7; 7 nucleotides line up with TRBD2. CDR3 length: 13 amino acids. V was pared by 8 bases and J by 0 bases, with 4 bases of the junction left unmatched. CDR1 and CDR2 (germline): MDHEN, SYDVKM. This chain's CDR3 is CASEAGTSYEQYF. DNA of the CDR3: TGTGCCAGCGAAGCGGGAACCTCCTACGAGCAGTACTTC.